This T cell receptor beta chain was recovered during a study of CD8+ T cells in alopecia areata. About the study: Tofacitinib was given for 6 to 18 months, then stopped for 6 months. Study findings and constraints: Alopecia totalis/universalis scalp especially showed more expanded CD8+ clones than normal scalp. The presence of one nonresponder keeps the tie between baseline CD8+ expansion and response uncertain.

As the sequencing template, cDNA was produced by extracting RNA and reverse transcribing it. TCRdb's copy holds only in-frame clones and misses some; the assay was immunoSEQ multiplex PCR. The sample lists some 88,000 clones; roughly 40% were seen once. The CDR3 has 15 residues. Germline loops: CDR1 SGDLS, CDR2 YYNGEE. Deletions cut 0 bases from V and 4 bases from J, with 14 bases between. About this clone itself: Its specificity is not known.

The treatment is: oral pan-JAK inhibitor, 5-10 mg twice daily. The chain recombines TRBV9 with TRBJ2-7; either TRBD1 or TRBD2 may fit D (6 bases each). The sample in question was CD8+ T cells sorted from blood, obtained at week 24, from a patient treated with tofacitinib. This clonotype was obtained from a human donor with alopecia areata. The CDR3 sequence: CASSVGLGGGYEQYF. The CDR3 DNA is TGTGCCAGCAGCGTAGGCCTCGGGGGCGGATACGAGCAGTACTTC.